The 4 T cell receptor beta chains given below trace back to one sample, sequenced in a study of shared clonotypes between healthy human individuals. Profiling relied on immunoSEQ multiplex PCR, and the TCRdb table lists in-frame clones only, not all of them. The table includes some 1,900,000 clones, approximately 94% detected once. The naive CD8 population came from CD45RO-negative cells selected for CCR7, without terminally differentiated effector memory CD45RA+ cells. The sample consisted of naive CD8+ T cells sorted from blood. All receptors come from a man younger than 35 in good health.

V is TRBV27 and J is TRBJ2-7; the match to TRBD1 covers 9 bases. The CDR3 length is 17 residues. The germline V gene has CDR1 MNHEY and CDR2 SMNVEV (reference sequence). V trimming: 5 bases; J trimming: 2 bases; junction bases outside the gene matches: 13. The CDR3 loop is CASSPSFRDRVPYEQYF. The CDR3 DNA reads TGTGCCAGCAGTCCATCTTTCCGGGACAGGGTACCCTACGAGCAGTACTTC.

The chain has TRBV7-9 and TRBJ2-1; TRBD2 aligns across 14 bases. CDR3 size: 19 residues. V dropped 3 bases and J dropped 4; count of bases not matched to a gene: 11. The germline gives CDR1 SEHNR, CDR2 FQNEAQ (reference sequence). CDR3 protein: CASSFSGTSGGNIYNEQFF. CDR3 bases: TGTGCCAGCAGCTTTTCCGGGACTAGCGGGGGAAATATATACAATGAGCAGTTCTTC.

The chain couples TRBV19 to TRBJ2-1; TRBD2 matches 8 bases. Germline values: CDR1 LNHDA, CDR2 SQIVND (reference sequence). V was pared by 3 bases and J by 9 bases, with 7 bases of the junction left unmatched. This CDR3 is 14 amino acids long. The CDR3 DNA follows: TGTGCCAGTAGTATCCCGGGACTAGTGGTTGAGCAGTTCTTC. Translating gives CASSIPGLVVEQFF.

V usage is TRBV6-6 and J usage is TRBJ2-3; 9 nucleotides line up with TRBD1. V trimming: 7 bases; J trimming: 4 bases; junction bases outside the gene matches: 3. Germline loops: CDR1 MNHNY, CDR2 SVGAGI (reference sequence). The CDR3 length is 13 residues. CDR3 loop: CASTDRGPDTQYF. Here the CDR3 DNA reads TGTGCCAGCACGGACAGGGGCCCAGATACGCAGTATTTT.